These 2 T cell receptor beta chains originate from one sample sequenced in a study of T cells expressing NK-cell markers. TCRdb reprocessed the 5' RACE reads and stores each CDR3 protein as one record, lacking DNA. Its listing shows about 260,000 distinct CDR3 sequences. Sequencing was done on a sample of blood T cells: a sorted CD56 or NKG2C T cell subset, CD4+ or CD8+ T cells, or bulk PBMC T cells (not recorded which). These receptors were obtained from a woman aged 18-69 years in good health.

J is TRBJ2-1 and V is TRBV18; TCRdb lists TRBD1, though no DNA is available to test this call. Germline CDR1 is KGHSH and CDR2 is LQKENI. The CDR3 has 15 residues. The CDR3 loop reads CASSPPGTKNNEQFF. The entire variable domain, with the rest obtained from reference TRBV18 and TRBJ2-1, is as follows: NAGVMQNPRHLVRRRGQEARLRCSPMKGHSHVYWYRQLPEEGLKFMVYLQKENIIDESGMPKERFSAEFPKEGPSILRIQQVVRGDSAAYFCASSPPGTKNNEQFFGPGTRLTVL.

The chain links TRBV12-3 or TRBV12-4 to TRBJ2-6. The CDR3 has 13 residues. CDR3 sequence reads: CASRVTGANVLTF.